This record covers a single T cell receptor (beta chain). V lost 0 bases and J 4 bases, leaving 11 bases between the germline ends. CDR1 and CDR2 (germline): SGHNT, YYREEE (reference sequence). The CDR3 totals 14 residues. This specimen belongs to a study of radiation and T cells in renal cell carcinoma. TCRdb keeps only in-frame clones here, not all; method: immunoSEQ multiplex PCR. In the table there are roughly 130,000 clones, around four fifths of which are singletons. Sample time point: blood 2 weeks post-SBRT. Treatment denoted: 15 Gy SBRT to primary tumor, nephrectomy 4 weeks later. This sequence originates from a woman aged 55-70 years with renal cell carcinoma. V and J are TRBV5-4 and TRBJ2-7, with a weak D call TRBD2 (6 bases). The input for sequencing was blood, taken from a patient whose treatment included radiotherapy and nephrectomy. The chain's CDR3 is CASSLGHSGYEQYF. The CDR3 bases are TGTGCCAGCAGCTTGGGTCATAGCGGATACGAGCAGTACTTC.